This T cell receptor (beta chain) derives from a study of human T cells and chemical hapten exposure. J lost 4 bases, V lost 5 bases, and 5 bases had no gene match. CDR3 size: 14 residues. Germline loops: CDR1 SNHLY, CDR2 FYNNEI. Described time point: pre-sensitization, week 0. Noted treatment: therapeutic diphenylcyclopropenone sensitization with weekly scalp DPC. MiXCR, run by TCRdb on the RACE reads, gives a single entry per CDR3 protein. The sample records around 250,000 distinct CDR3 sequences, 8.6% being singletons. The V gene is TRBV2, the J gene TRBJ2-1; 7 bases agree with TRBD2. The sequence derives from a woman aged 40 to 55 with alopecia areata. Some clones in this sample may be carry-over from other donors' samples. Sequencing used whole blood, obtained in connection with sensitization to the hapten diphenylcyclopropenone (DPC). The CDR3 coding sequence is TGTGCCAGCAGTTCCCCGGGACTATACAATGAGCAGTTCTTC. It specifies CASSSPGLYNEQFF.